The clone carrying this T cell receptor beta chain was observed once. This sample is drawn from a study of blood T cells in healthy people across ages. A sample-barcoded 5' primer and a J-beta primer mix were used in a second PCR of roughly 7 to 12 cycles. Each CDR3 protein is one row after TCRdb ran MiXCR on the 5' RACE reads. The table records around 1.5 million distinct CDR3 sequences, almost 35% of them present only once. This clonotype originated in a woman under 40 in good health. Sequencing input: blood.

Here the CDR3 DNA reads TGTGCCAGCAGCTCCGACGGGGGCGTTGGAGATGAGCAGTTCTTC. Translated: CASSSDGGVGDEQFF. This chain connects TRBV7-9 to TRBJ2-1; possibly TRBD1 or TRBD2 for D (6 bases each). The CDR3 has 15 amino acids. V was pared by 4 bases and J by 8 bases, with 18 bases between. Germline V gene lookup returns CDR1 SEHNR and CDR2 FQNEAQ (reference sequence).